In this sample, the clone carrying this T cell receptor (beta chain) turned up many times. Germline loops: CDR1 MNHEY, CDR2 SMNVEV (reference sequence). The CDR3 is made up of 16 amino acids. The germline V and J ends were trimmed by 1 base and 3 bases, with 10 bases remaining between them. These data come from a study of T cells in Graves' hyperthyroidism and ophthalmopathy. Authors of the study amplified TCR beta CDR3 regions from RNA transcripts. When the TCR CDR3 underwent first-round RT-PCR, the HTBI primer set was used. From the multiplex PCR reads, TCRdb called clonotypes with MiXCR, one entry per CDR3 protein. The sample gives around 380,000 distinct CDR3 sequences, 13% of which show up once; roughly 20% is in the top ten.

The rearrangement links TRBV27 to TRBJ1-6; no definite D call. The receptor's source is a man aged 30 to 39 with Graves' hyperthyroidism that later progressed to Graves' ophthalmopathy. Sequencing was carried out using blood. Here the CDR3 DNA reads TGTGCCAGCAGTTTATATAGTGGGAGCTATAATTCACCCCTCCACTTT. It translates to CASSLYSGSYNSPLHF.